The 30 T cell receptor beta chains presented below share a single source sample, sequenced in a study of pediatric ulcerative colitis. The rectum was sampled with one to two pinch biopsies at colonoscopy. The method was immunoSEQ multiplex PCR; TCRdb's version includes in-frame clones alone and lacks a portion of them. The sample has fewer than 25,000 clones; about two thirds are singletons. Sample: gut tissue. These receptors were collected from a boy between 10 and 17 years old with severe ulcerative colitis.

V is TRBV5-1 and J is TRBJ2-5; no firm D call. V was shortened by 3 bases and J by 5 bases, with 17 bases between the two germline ends. This CDR3 spans 15 amino acids. Per the germline V gene, CDR1 is SGHRS and CDR2 is YFSETQ. The CDR3 DNA sequence: TGCGCCAGCAGCTCCTTGGGGTCCGGCGGTGAGACCCAGTACTTC. Translating gives CASSSLGSGGETQYF.

This clone was observed a few times. V is TRBV5-1 and J is TRBJ2-1; D uncertain. From germline, CDR1 is SGHRS and CDR2 YFSETQ. The CDR3 has 14 amino acids. The germline V and J ends were trimmed by 0 bases and 5 bases, with 9 bases remaining between them. CDR3: CASSLDSGNNEQFF. CDR3 nucleotides: TGCGCCAGCAGCTTGGATTCCGGAAACAATGAGCAGTTCTTC.

To note about this clone: The junction departs from the called germline gene at one end, perhaps through a read error. Here the CDR3 reads CASSQDREDRALF. The CDR3 bases are TGCGCCAGCAGCCAAGATAGGGAGGACAGGGCTCTCTTT. This sequence joins TRBV4-3 and TRBJ1-1; 8 bases map to TRBD1. The CDR3 is 13 residues long. Germline-derived CDR1 and CDR2 are LGHNA and YSLEER.

This chain joins TRBV7-9 and TRBJ1-1; 9 nucleotides match TRBD1. V was pared by 5 bases and J by 0 bases, with 7 bases of the junction left unmatched. CDR1 is SEHNR, CDR2 FQNEAQ, per germline (reference sequence). The CDR3 length is 16 residues. CDR3 bases: TGTGCCAGCAGCCTACGGGACAGGGAAATGAACACTGAAGCTTTCTTT. Amino acid sequence: CASSLRDREMNTEAFF.

The rearrangement links TRBV29-1 to TRBJ1-5; no reliable D call. The V gene lost 5 bases and the J gene lost 5 bases, with 10 bases spanning the gap. The CDR3 consists of 12 residues. Germline CDR1 is SQVTM and CDR2 is ANQGSEA. The CDR3 DNA reads as TGCAGCGTTCAGGCGAAAGATCAGCCCCAGCATTTT. It translates to CSVQAKDQPQHF.

The chain couples TRBV7-2 to TRBJ2-7, with unresolved D. The CDR3 is 14 amino acids. Trimming took off 1 base at V and 7 bases at J, with 14 bases between the two ends. The V gene's germline CDR1 is SGHTA and CDR2 FQGNSA. CDR3 nucleotides: TGTGCCAGCAGCTTAGACGGACGCCCGGAGGAGCAGTACTTC. Translating gives CASSLDGRPEEQYF.

This clone was detected a few times. The rearrangement links TRBV6-1 to TRBJ2-1; TRBD2 matches at 10 bases. This CDR3 has 15 residues. CDR1 and CDR2 (germline): MNHNS, SASEGT. With 3 bases clipped from V and 10 bases from J, the junction kept 9 bases outside the gene matches. The CDR3 loop reads CASSDEAGGPREQFF. CDR3 DNA sequence: TGTGCCAGCAGTGACGAAGCGGGGGGGCCAAGGGAGCAGTTCTTC.

CDR3 amino acids: CASSTGQLYGYTF. The DNA for the CDR3 is TGTGCCAGCAGCACCGGACAGCTCTATGGCTACACCTTC. The chain links TRBV28 to TRBJ1-2; possibly TRBD1 for D (6 bases). Looked up from germline, CDR1 is MDHEN and CDR2 is SYDVKM. The CDR3 extends over 13 amino acids. The ends were cut back, 6 bases at V and 4 bases at J, with 12 bases in the middle.

This rearrangement joins TRBV6-1 to TRBJ2-1; 10 bases fit TRBD2. CDR3 length: 14 amino acids. Germline CDR1 is MNHNS and CDR2 is SASEGT. V lost 7 bases to trimming and J lost 8 bases; unmatched junction nucleotides: 8. CDR3 loop: CASIPGTSVYEQFF. CDR3 nucleotide sequence: TGTGCCAGCATCCCCGGGACTAGCGTCTATGAGCAGTTCTTC.

The chain carries TRBV2 and TRBJ2-1, with D possibly matching TRBD1 (6 bases). Germline loops: CDR1 SNHLY, CDR2 FYNNEI. This CDR3 comprises 15 residues. V was trimmed by 5 bases and J by 0 bases, leaving 11 bases between them. The CDR3 DNA is TGTGCCAGCAGTAGACAGGTTACCTCCTACAATGAGCAGTTCTTC. Its translation is CASSRQVTSYNEQFF.

This clone was seen a handful of times. V and J are TRBV2 and TRBJ2-1, with D perhaps matching TRBD1 (5 bases). CDR3 length equals 15 residues. Trimming left V 2 bases short and J 0 bases short, with 8 bases between. From germline, CDR1 is SNHLY and CDR2 FYNNEI. The CDR3 DNA is TGTGCCAGCAGTGAAAGGGGAAGCTCCTACAATGAGCAGTTCTTC. Amino acid sequence: CASSERGSSYNEQFF.

This chain connects TRBV7-8 to TRBJ2-7, with TRBD1 matching over 7 bases. The V and J ends lost 0 bases and 2 bases, in that order; junction bases with no gene match: 4. The CDR3 contains 15 residues. Germline V gene sequence: CDR1 SGHVS, CDR2 FQNEAQ. The CDR3 DNA follows: TGTGCCAGCAGCTTAGCACAGGGGTATGCCTACGAGCAGTACTTC. It translates to CASSLAQGYAYEQYF. The whole variable domain, remainder taken from reference TRBV7-8 and TRBJ2-7, is GAGVSQSPRYKVAKRGQDVALRCDPISGHVSLFWYQQALGQGPEFLTYFQNEAQLDKSGLPSDRFFAERPEGSVSTLKIQRTQQEDSAVYLCASSLAQGYAYEQYFGPGTRLTVT.

The V gene is TRBV13, the J gene TRBJ2-7; 13 nucleotides align to TRBD2. V was clipped by 5 bases and J by 2 bases; unmatched bases: 9. This CDR3 contains 17 residues. Germline values: CDR1 PRHDT, CDR2 FYEKMQ (reference sequence). DNA of the CDR3: TGTGCCAGCAGCCGCCTTGGGACTAGCGGGGCACCCTACGAGCAGTACTTC. This sequence encodes CASSRLGTSGAPYEQYF. Full variable domain (outside the CDR3, taken from reference TRBV13 and TRBJ2-7): AAGVIQSPRHLIKEKRETATLKCYPIPRHDTVYWYQQGPGQDPQFLISFYEKMQSDKGSIPDRFSAQQFSDYHSELNMSSLELGDSALYFCASSRLGTSGAPYEQYFGPGTRLTVT.

The chain joins TRBV5-8 to TRBJ2-1; D remains ambiguous. The V gene's germline CDR1 is SGHTS and CDR2 YDEGEE. There are 16 residues in the CDR3. Trimming removed 1 base from V and 12 bases from J, with 23 bases in between. The CDR3 DNA reads as TGTGCCAGCAGCTTGCCCCTGCAAGGAGCGTTTCATCGGCAGTTCTTC. As protein: CASSLPLQGAFHRQFF.

The V and J genes are TRBV7-9 and TRBJ1-1; possibly TRBD1 for D (5 bases). The CDR3 runs 13 residues. Germline CDR1 is SEHNR and CDR2 is FQNEAQ (reference sequence). The ends were cut back, 8 bases at V and 3 bases at J, with 13 bases in the middle. CDR3 in DNA: TGTGCCAGCGTTGGGGGTGGGGACACTGAAGCTTTCTTT. It encodes CASVGGGDTEAFF.

This clone was picked up a small number of times. This chain connects TRBV6-1 to TRBJ2-7; a possible D gene is TRBD1 (5 bases). CDR3 length: 13 residues. Trimming pared 7 bases from V and 6 bases from J, leaving 16 bases between. The germline V gene encodes CDR1 MNHNS and CDR2 SASEGT. CDR3 bases: TGTGCCAGCATAACCCCAGGGTTGACCGAGCAGTACTTC. It is translated as CASITPGLTEQYF.

V usage is TRBV2 and J usage is TRBJ1-3; no clear D. The V end was cut by 3 bases, the J end by 3 bases, with 0 bases between. Per germline, CDR1 SNHLY and CDR2 FYNNEI. The CDR3 totals 11 residues. The CDR3 sequence is CASSDGNTIYF. CDR3 nucleotides: TGTGCCAGCAGTGATGGAAACACCATATATTTT.

This clone was seen a single time. The chain couples TRBV19 to TRBJ2-5; D may be TRBD1 (6 bases). The CDR3 extends over 14 amino acids. Germline loops: CDR1 LNHDA, CDR2 SQIVND (reference sequence). V was trimmed by 5 bases and J by 5 bases, leaving 15 bases between them. The CDR3 region has the DNA TGTGCCAGTAGTGAACTTTGGGGGCCGGAGACCCAGTACTTC. Its translation is CASSELWGPETQYF.

The gene calls are TRBV7-2 and TRBJ2-2, with D possibly TRBD1 on 5 matching bases. Germline V CDR1 and CDR2: SGHTA, FQGNSA. Trimming took off 6 bases at V and 1 base at J, with 12 bases between the two ends. The CDR3 is 15 residues long. CDR3 nucleotides: TGTGCCAGCAGTCGTTCCACAGGGAACACCGGGGAGCTGTTTTTT. Its protein is CASSRSTGNTGELFF. Based on the CDR3 plus reference TRBV7-2 and TRBJ2-2, the full variable domain is GAGVSQSPSNKVTEKGKDVELRCDPISGHTALYWYRQSLGQGLEFLIYFQGNSAPDKSGLPSDRFSAERTGGSVSTLTIQRTQQEDSAVYLCASSRSTGNTGELFFGEGSRLTVL.

The CDR3: CASNSAGGTGELFF. As DNA, the CDR3 is TGTGCCAGCAATTCAGCGGGGGGCACCGGGGAGCTGTTTTTT. V and J are TRBV7-2 and TRBJ2-2, with 9 bases lining up with TRBD2. The CDR3 length is 14 residues. Germline values: CDR1 SGHTA, CDR2 FQGNSA. With V trimmed by 7 bases and J by 4 bases, 4 bases remained unmatched.

The gene calls are TRBV29-1 and TRBJ2-2; TRBD2 is a possible D gene (6 bases). The V end lost 5 bases, the J end lost 0 bases, and 13 bases lay between the germline ends. Germline CDR1 SQVTM, CDR2 ANQGSEA. The CDR3 covers 15 residues. In nucleotides, the CDR3 is TGCAGCGTTCGACCCCGGGGGTCGAACACCGGGGAGCTGTTTTTT. Protein sequence: CSVRPRGSNTGELFF.

The CDR3 region has the DNA TGCGCCAGCAGCCCGGGGGCGGGACAGCGCAATCAGCCCCAGCATTTT. Its protein product is CASSPGAGQRNQPQHF. The rearrangement uses TRBV5-1 and TRBJ1-5; 7 bases align to TRBD1. The V segment lost 4 bases and the J segment 2 bases; nucleotides outside the gene matches: 9. Germline V CDR1 and CDR2: SGHRS, YFSETQ. The CDR3 totals 16 residues.

V usage is TRBV29-1 and J usage is TRBJ1-2; 11 bases are shared with TRBD1. V shed 6 bases, J shed 2 bases, and the junction held 5 bases outside the gene matches. The CDR3 is made up of 14 amino acids. From germline, CDR1 is SQVTM and CDR2 ANQGSEA. The CDR3 loop is CSVRTGGTNYGYTF. CDR3 coding DNA: TGCAGCGTAAGGACAGGGGGCACGAACTATGGCTACACCTTC. Combining the CDR3 with reference TRBV29-1 and TRBJ1-2 gives the whole variable domain SAVISQKPSRDICQRGTSLTIQCQVDSQVTMMFWYRQQPGQSLTLIATANQGSEATYESGFVIDKFPISRPNLTFSTLTVSNMSPEDSSIYLCSVRTGGTNYGYTFGSGTRLTVV.

The rearrangement joins TRBV6-4 to TRBJ2-6, with a possible D match to TRBD1 (6 bases). Germline CDR1 reads MRHNA; CDR2 reads SNTAGT. This CDR3 has 14 residues. Between the trimmed V and J ends, which lost 5 bases and 2 bases, there was a span of 7 bases. The CDR3 is CASSTGPGANVLTF. DNA for the CDR3: TGTGCCAGCAGTACAGGGCCTGGGGCCAACGTCCTGACTTTC.

The rearrangement joins TRBV7-2 to TRBJ1-2, with 9 bases identical to TRBD1. Germline trimming cut 3 bases from V and 2 bases from J; bases unmatched to any gene: 4. The CDR3 sequence is 15 residues long. CDR1 is SGHTA, CDR2 FQGNSA, per germline. The CDR3 bases are TGTGCCAGCAGCTTGACAGGGGGTATGAACTATGGCTACACCTTC. Protein product: CASSLTGGMNYGYTF.

The genes are TRBV18 and TRBJ2-7; no clear D. Per the germline V gene, CDR1 is KGHSH and CDR2 is LQKENI. The V and J ends lost 1 base and 2 bases respectively, with 9 bases between them. The CDR3 spans 14 residues. This CDR3 reads CASSPRTDTYEQYF. CDR3 sequence (DNA): TGTGCCAGCTCACCACGGACCGACACCTACGAGCAGTACTTC. Looking up the rest from reference TRBV18 and TRBJ2-7 gives the full variable domain: NAGVMQNPRHLVRRRGQEARLRCSPMKGHSHVYWYRQLPEEGLKFMVYLQKENIIDESGMPKERFSAEFPKEGPSILRIQQVVRGDSAAYFCASSPRTDTYEQYFGPGTRLTVT.

V is TRBV11-2 and J is TRBJ2-5; 9 nucleotides match TRBD2. After removal of 2 bases from V and 1 base from J, the junction contained 11 bases not matched to a gene. Germline loops: CDR1 SGHAT, CDR2 FQNNGV. The CDR3 is 18 residues long. The chain's CDR3 is CASSLRFWRAGGQETQYF. As DNA, the CDR3 is TGTGCCAGCAGCTTACGGTTTTGGCGAGCGGGGGGCCAAGAGACCCAGTACTTC.

The CDR3, as DNA: TGTGCCAGCAGCTTGAGGGGTATGAATTCACCCCTCCACTTT. Translated: CASSLRGMNSPLHF. The chain uses TRBV5-4 and TRBJ1-6; perhaps TRBD1 as D (5 bases). This CDR3 has 14 residues. CDR1 is SGHNT and CDR2 is YYREEE in the germline V gene (reference sequence). Trimming removed 1 base from V and 7 bases from J, with 9 bases in between.

A few counts support this clone. The genes are TRBV15 and TRBJ2-5; D possibly corresponds to TRBD2 (5 bases). There are 15 residues in the CDR3. Germline V gene lookup returns CDR1 LNHNV and CDR2 YYDKDF (reference sequence). The V and J ends lost 1 base and 5 bases respectively, with 14 bases between them. This chain's CDR3 is CATSRAGYLEETQYF. The DNA of the CDR3 is TGTGCCACCAGCAGAGCGGGGTACCTAGAGGAGACCCAGTACTTC.

The chain combines TRBV14 with TRBJ1-2; D is ambiguous. V was clipped by 1 base and J by 4 bases, with 7 bases between them. The CDR3 is 13 amino acids. The germline CDR1 and CDR2 sequences are SGHDN and FVKESK. The CDR3 here is CASSQASSYGYTF. The CDR3 DNA is TGTGCCAGCAGCCAAGCATCGAGCTATGGCTACACCTTC. The full variable domain, in which reference TRBV14 and TRBJ1-2 provide the parts outside the CDR3, is EAGVTQFPSHSVIEKGQTVTLRCDPISGHDNLYWYRRVMGKEIKFLLHFVKESKQDESGMPNNRFLAERTGGTYSTLKVQPAELEDSGVYFCASSQASSYGYTFGSGTRLTVV.